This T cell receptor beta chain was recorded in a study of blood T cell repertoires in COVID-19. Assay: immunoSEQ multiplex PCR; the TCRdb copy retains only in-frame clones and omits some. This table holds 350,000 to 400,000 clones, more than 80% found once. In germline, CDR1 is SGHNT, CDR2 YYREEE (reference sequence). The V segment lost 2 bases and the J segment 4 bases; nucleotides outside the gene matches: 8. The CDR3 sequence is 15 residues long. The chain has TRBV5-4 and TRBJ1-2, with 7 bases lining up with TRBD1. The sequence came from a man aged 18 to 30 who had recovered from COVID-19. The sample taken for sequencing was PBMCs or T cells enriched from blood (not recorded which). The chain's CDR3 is CASSLRQGRSYGYTF. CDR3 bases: TGTGCCAGCAGCTTACGACAGGGTCGATCCTATGGCTACACCTTC.